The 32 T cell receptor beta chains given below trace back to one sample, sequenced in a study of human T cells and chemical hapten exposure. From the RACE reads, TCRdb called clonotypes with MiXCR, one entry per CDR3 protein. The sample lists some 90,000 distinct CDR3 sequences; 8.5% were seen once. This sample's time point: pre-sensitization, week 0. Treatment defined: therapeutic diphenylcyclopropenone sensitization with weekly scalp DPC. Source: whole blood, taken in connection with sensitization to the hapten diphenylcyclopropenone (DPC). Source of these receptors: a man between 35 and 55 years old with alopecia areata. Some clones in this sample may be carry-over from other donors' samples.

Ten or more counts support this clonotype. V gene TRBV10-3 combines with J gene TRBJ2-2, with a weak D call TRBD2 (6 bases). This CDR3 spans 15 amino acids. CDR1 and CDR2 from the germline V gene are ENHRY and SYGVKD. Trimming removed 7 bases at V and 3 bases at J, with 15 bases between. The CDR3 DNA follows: TGTGCCATCACTGGGAGCGAGCGGGACACCGGGGAGCTGTTTTTT. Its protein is CAITGSERDTGELFF.

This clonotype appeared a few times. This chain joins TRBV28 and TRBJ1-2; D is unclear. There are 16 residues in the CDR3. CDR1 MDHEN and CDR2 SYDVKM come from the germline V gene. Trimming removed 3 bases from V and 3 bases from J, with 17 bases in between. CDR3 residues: CASSFIRAVADYGYTF. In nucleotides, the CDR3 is TGTGCCAGCAGTTTTATTCGGGCCGTAGCGGACTATGGCTACACCTTC.

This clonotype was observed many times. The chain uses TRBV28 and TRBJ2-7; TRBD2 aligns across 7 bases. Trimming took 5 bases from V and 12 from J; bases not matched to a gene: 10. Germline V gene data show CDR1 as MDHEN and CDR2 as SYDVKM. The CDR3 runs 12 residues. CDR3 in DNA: TGTGCCAGCAGTCCCGAAGGGAGGGATCGGTACGTC. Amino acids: CASSPEGRDRYV.

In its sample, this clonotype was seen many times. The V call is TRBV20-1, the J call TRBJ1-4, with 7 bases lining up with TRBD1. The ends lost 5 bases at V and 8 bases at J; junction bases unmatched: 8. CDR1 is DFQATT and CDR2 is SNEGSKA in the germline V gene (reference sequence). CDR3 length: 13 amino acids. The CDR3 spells CSAEDRFLEKLFF. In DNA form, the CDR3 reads TGCAGTGCTGAGGACAGGTTTTTGGAAAAACTGTTTTTT.

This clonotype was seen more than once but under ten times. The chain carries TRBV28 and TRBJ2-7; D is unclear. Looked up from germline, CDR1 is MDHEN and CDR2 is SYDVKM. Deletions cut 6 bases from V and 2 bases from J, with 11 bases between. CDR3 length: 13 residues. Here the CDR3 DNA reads TGTGCCAGCAGCTCACAGCTAACCTACGAGCAGTACGTC. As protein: CASSSQLTYEQYV.

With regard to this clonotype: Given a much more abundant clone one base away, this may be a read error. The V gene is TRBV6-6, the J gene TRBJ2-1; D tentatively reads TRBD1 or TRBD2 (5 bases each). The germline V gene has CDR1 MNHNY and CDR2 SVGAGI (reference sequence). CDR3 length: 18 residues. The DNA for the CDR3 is TGTGCCAGCAGTTACCCTCATTCGACATCGTCCGGGGCCGATGAGCGGTTCTTC. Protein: CASSYPHSTSSGADERFF.

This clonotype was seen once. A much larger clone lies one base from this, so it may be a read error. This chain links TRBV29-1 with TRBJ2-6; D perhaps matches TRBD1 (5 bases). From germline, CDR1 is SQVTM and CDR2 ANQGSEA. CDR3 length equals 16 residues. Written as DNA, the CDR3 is TGCAGCGTTGAGGGCCGGACACTTTCTGGGGCCAGCGTCCTGACTTTC. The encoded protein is CSVEGRTLSGASVLTF.

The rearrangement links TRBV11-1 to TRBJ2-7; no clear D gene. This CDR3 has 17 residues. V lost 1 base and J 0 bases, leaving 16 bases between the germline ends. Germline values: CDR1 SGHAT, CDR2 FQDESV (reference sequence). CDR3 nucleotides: TGTGCCAGCAGCTTAGAGGGAAGGACCCGACCCTCCTACGAGCAGTACTTC. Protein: CASSLEGRTRPSYEQYF.

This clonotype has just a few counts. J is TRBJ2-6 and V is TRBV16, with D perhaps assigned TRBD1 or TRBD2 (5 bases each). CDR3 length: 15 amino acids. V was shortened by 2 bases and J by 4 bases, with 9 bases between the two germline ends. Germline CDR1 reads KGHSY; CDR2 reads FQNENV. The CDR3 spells CASSQGDAGANVLTF. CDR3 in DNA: TGTGCCAGCAGCCAAGGGGACGCGGGGGCCAACGTCCTGACTTTC. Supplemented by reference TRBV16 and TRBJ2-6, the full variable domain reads GEEVAQTPKHLVRGEGQKAKLYCAPIKGHSYVFWYQQVLKNEFKFLISFQNENVFDETGMPKERFSAKCLPNSPCSLEIQATKLEDSAVYFCASSQGDAGANVLTFGAGSRLTVL.

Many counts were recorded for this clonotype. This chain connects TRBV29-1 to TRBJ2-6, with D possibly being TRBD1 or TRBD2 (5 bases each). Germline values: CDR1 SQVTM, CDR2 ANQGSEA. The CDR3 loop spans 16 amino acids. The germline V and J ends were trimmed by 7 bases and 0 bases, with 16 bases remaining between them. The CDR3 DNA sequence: TGCAGCGCGGCCGGGGACGGACGCTCTGGGGCCAACGTCCTGACTTTC. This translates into CSAAGDGRSGANVLTF.

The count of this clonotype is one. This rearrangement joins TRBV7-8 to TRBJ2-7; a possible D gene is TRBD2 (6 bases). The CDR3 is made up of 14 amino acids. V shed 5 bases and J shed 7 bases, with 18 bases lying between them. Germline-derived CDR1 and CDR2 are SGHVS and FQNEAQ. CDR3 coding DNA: TGTGCCAGCAGCCGAGGAGGGCTGTCGGGGGAGCAGTACGTC. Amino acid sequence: CASSRGGLSGEQYV.

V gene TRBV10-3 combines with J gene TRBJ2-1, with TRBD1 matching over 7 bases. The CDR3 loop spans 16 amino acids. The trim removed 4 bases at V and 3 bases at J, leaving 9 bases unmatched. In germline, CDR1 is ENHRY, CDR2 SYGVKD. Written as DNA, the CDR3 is TGTGCCATCAGTGGAGATAAGGGACAGCTCTACAATGAGCAGTTCTTC. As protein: CAISGDKGQLYNEQFF.

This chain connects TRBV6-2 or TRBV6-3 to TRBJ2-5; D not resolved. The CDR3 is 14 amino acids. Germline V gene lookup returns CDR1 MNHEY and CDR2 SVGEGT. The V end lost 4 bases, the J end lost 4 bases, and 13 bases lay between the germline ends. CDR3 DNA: TGTGCCAGCAGTTTCTCAGGTTTTCGAGAGACCCAGTACTTC. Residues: CASSFSGFRETQYF.

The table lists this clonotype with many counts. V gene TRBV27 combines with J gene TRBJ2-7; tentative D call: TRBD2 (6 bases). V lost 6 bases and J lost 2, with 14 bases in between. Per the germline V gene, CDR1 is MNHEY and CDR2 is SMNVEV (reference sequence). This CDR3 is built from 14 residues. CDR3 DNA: TGTGCCAGCAGAGATACCGGGACTCCCTACGAGCAGTACGTC. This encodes CASRDTGTPYEQYV.

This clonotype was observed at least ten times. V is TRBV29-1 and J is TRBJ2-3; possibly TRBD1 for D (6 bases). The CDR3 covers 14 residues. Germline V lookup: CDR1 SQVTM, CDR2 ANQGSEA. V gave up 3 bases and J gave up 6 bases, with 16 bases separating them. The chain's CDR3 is CSVDFDRLRDTQYF. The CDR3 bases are TGCAGCGTTGACTTTGACAGGTTGCGGGATACGCAGTATTTT.

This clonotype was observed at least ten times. The DNA of the CDR3 is TGCAGCGTTGTGTACGGGGCGAATCAGCCCCAGCATTTT. The encoded protein is CSVVYGANQPQHF. The chain carries TRBV29-1 and TRBJ1-5, with D tentatively TRBD1 (5 bases). Between the trimmed V and J ends, which lost 4 bases and 4 bases, there was a span of 11 bases. The CDR3 length is 13 residues. The germline V gene encodes CDR1 SQVTM and CDR2 ANQGSEA.

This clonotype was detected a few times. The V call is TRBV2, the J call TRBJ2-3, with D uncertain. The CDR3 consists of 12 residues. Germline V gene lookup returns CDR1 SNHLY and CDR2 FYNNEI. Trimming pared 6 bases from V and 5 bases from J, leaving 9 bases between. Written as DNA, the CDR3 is TGTGCCAGCAGGGGCCCGGAAGATACGCAGTATTTT. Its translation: CASRGPEDTQYF. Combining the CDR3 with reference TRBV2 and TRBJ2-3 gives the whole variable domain EPEVTQTPSHQVTQMGQEVILRCVPISNHLYFYWYRQILGQKVEFLVSFYNNEISEKSEIFDDQFSVERPDGSNFTLKIRSTKLEDSAMYFCASRGPEDTQYFGPGTRLTVL.

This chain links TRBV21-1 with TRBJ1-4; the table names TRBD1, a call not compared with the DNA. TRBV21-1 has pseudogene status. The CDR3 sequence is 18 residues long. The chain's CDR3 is CANAGQGFNRVPNEKLFF. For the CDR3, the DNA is TGTGCCAACGCCGGACAGGGTTTCAATCGGGTTCCTAATGAAAAACTGTTTTTT.

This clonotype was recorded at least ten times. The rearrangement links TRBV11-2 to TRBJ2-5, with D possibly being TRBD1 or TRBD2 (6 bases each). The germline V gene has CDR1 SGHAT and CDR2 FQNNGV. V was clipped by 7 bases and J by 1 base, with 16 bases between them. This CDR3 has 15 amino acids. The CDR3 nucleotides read TGTGCCAGCACCTCAGGGGCAGCGGGCCAAGAGACCCAGTACTTC. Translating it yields CASTSGAAGQETQYF.

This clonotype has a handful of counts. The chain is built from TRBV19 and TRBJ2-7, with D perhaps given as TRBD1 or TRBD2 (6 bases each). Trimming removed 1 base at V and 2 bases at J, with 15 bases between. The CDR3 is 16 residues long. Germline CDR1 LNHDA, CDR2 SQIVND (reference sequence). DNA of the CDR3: TGTGCCAGTAGTATAGGGGGGGCGAACCTTCCCTACGAGCAGTACTTC. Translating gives CASSIGGANLPYEQYF.

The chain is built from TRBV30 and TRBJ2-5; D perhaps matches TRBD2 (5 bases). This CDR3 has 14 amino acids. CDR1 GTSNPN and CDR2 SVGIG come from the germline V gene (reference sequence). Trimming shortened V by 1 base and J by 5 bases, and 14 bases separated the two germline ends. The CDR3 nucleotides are TGTGCCTGGAGTGACACCGCGGGCGGGGAGACCCAGTACTTC. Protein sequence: CAWSDTAGGETQYF.

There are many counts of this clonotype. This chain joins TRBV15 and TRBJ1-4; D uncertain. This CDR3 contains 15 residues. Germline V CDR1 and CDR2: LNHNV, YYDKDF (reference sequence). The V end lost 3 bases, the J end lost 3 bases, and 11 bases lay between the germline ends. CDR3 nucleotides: TGTGCCACCAGCAGTATCTCGGGTCCTAATGAAAAACTGTTTTTT. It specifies CATSSISGPNEKLFF.

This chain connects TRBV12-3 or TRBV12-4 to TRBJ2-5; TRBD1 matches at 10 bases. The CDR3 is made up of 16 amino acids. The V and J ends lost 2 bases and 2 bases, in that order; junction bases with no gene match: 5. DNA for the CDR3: TGTGCCAGCAGTTTAAAACCGGGACAGGGGCAAGAGACCCAGTACTTC. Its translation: CASSLKPGQGQETQYF.

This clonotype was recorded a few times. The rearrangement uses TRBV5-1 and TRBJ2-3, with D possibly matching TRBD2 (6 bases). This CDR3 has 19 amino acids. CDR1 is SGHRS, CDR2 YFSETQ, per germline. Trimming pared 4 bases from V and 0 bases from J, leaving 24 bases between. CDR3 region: CASSPTHDVRGSSTDTQYF. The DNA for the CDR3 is TGCGCCAGCAGCCCTACCCACGATGTGCGGGGCTCTAGCACAGATACGCAGTATTTT. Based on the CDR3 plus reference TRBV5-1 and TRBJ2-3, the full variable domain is KAGVTQTPRYLIKTRGQQVTLSCSPISGHRSVSWYQQTPGQGLQFLFEYFSETQRNKGNFPGRFSGRQFSNSRSEMNVSTLELGDSALYLCASSPTHDVRGSSTDTQYFGPGTRLTVL.

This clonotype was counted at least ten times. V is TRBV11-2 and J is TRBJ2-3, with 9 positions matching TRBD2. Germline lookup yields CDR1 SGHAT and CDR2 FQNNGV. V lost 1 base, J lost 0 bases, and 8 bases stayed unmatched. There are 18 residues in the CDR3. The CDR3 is CASSLALSGRKSTDTQYF. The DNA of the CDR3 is TGTGCCAGCAGCTTAGCGCTTAGCGGGAGAAAGAGCACAGATACGCAGTATTTT.

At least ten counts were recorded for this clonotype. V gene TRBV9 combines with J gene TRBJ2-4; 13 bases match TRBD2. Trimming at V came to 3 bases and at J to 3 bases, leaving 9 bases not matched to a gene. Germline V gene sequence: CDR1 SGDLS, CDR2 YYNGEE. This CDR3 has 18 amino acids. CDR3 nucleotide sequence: TGTGCCAGCAGCGCCGGGACTAGCGGGACCCCGGGCAAAAACATTCAGTACTTC. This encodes CASSAGTSGTPGKNIQYF.

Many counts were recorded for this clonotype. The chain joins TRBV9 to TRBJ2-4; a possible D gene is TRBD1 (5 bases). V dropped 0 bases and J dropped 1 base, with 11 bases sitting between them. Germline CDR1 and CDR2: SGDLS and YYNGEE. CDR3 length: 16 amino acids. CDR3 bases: TGTGCCAGCAGCGTAGAGCTACCAGGGGCCAAAAACATTCAGTACTTC. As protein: CASSVELPGAKNIQYF.

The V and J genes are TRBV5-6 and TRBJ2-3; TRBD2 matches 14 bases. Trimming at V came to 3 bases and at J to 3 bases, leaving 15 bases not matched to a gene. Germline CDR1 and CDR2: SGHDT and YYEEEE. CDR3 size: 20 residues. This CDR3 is CASSSLMGLAGEIRTDTQYF. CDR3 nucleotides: TGTGCCAGCAGCTCCCTTATGGGACTAGCGGGAGAGATACGGACAGATACGCAGTATTTT.

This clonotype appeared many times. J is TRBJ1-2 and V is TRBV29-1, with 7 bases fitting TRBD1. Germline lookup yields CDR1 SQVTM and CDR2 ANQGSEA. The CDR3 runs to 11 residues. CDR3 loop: CLAEGAYGYTF. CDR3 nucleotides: TGCCTAGCGGAGGGGGCCTATGGCTACACCTTC.

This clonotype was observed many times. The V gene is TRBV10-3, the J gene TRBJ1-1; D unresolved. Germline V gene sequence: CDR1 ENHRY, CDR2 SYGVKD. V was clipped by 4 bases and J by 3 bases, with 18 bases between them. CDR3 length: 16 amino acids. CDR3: CAISVEPPDLDTEAFF. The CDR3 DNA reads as TGTGCCATCAGTGTAGAGCCCCCGGACTTAGACACTGAAGCTTTCTTT.

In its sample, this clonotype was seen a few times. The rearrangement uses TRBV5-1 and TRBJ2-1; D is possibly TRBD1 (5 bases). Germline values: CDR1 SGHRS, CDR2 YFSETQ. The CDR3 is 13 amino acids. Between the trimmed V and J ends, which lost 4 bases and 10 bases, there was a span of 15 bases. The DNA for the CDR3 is TGCGCCAGCAGCATTTCCAGGGTCGGCGAGCAGTTCTTC. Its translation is CASSISRVGEQFF.

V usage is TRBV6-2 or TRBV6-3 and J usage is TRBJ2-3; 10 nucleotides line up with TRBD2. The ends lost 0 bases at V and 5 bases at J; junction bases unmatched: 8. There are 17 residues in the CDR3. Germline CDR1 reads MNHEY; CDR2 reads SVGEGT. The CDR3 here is CASSYSRLAGSGDTQYF. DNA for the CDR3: TGTGCCAGCAGTTACTCGAGACTAGCGGGCTCGGGAGATACGCAGTATTTT.